The text below deals with one T cell receptor (beta chain). No antigen is known for it. Within one base of it there is no much larger clone, and no base qualities were kept. The sample is drawn from a study of CD8 T cells in Susac syndrome (dated by TCRdb to between 2019 and 2020). Background for the entire study: Repertoire sequencing was used to test whether CD8+ T cell activation and differentiation in Susac syndrome was antigen driven. The study compared CD8+ T cell repertoire clonality among about a dozen healthy donors, about 14 Susac syndrome patients and approximately 16 multiple sclerosis patients. Here is what the overall study found, with its caveats: The TCR sequencing and HLA analysis was acknowledged to have included a relatively small number of individuals.

Peripheral blood CD8+ and CD4+ T cells from healthy donors, Susac syndrome patients and multiple sclerosis patients were profiled by high-throughput TCR beta sequencing. The multiple sclerosis controls were treatment-naive patients who had stable or active relapsing-remitting disease and met the revised McDonald criteria. CD8+ TEMRA cells were enriched by FACS, while bulk CD8+ and CD4+ T cells were purified by magnetic negative isolation. Blood was drawn into EDTA tubes, processed within 24 hours, and PBMCs were isolated by density gradient centrifugation. PBMCs intended for TCR sequencing were cryopreserved in liquid nitrogen and were subsequently thawed in a 37 degrees C water bath. A purity of at least 90% was achieved for sorted or isolated CD4+, CD8+ and CD8+ TEMRA cells. RNA was extracted using the RNeasy kit, and roughly 0.45 to 1 microgram was reverse transcribed with random hexamers. The immunoSEQ multiplex PCR assay, covering 54 Vbeta and 13 Jbeta segments, was used to amplify TCR beta CDR3 regions. PCR amplification bias was corrected using a synthetic template baseline for primer optimization and computational correction. In the source study's methods: Reads were annotated to V, D and J genes per IMGT and analyzed with immunoSEQ Analyzer, keeping only productive sequences. Clonality was calculated as one minus the Shannon entropy normalized by log2 of the number of productive unique sequences. For each patient and control, public and private clones were evaluated within the 100 most prevalent clones. A clone was defined as Susac-specific if it was absent from the healthy and MS cohorts, from roughly 980 published viral clones and from other ImmuneACCESS disease sequences. The public sequencing data were trimmed at Q25 with fastp and processed into clonotypes with MiXCR by TCRdb, which kept only in-frame beta chains. Each CDR3 protein appears once, grouped with its most common genes and DNA. The V and J calls reflect TCRdb's pipeline rather than the authors' work. This sample has hundreds of thousands of distinct CDR3 sequences in its table, and about nine tenths of those were observed once. The leading ten clones occupy around 0.2% of the sample.

The junction shows trimming of 3 bases on V and 2 bases on J, plus 3 bases between the germline ends. The CDR3 spans 11 residues, from the cysteine through the phenylalanine. Only the CDR3 part of the read is kept: 33 bases, read in frame from the first base. According to the germline V gene, CDR1 reads SGDLS and CDR2 reads YYNGEE. Recombination linked TRBV9 to TRBJ2-7; a confident D gene designation cannot be given. The sequence derives from a human donor with multiple sclerosis. Material for sequencing was CD8+ T cells from PBMCs. The nucleotide sequence reads as follows: TGTGCCAGCAGCGACGCCTACGAGCAGTACTTC. Its protein reads: CASSDAYEQYF.